This TCR beta chain was observed in a study of blood T cell repertoires in COVID-19. Study in general: Some COVID-19 samples were acute and others convalescent; all came from the United States, Italy and Spain. PBMCs, B-cell-depleted T cells, or T cells were the source of the cDNA or gDNA that made up the material.

Germline CDR1 is SGHAT and CDR2 is FQDESV (reference sequence). This CDR3 is 16 amino acids long. With V trimmed by 5 bases and J by 2 bases, 6 bases remained unmatched. Authors' analysis steps: Reference gene primers were amplified, and this amplification served to estimate nucleated cell counts. TCRdb's copy holds only in-frame clones and misses some; the assay was immunoSEQ multiplex PCR. Clone size and V and J calls were adopted from that table, with D and trimming inferred from the DNA. The sample consists of 30,000 to 40,000 clones, around 87% of them appearing once. The chain has TRBV11-1 and TRBJ2-2; 9 bases are a match to TRBD2. Sequencing was carried out using peripheral blood. The sequence was collected from a man aged 55-75 years with active COVID-19. The CDR3 DNA reads as TGTGCCAGCAGCCAGACTAGCGGAATAAACACCGGGGAGCTGTTTTTT. The encoded protein is CASSQTSGINTGELFF.